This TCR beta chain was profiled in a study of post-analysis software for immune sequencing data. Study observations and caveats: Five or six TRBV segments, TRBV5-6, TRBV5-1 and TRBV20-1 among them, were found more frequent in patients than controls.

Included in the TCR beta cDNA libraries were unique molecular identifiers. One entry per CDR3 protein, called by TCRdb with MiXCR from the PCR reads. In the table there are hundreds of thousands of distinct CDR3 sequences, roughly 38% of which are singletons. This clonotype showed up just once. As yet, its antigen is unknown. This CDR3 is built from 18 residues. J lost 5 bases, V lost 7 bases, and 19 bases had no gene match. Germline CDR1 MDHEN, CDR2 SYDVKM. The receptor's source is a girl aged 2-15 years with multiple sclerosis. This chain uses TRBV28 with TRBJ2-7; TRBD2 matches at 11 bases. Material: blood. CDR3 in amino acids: CASKGRNGTSGFLNEQYF. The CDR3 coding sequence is TGTGCCAGCAAAGGTCGGAACGGGACTAGCGGTTTTCTCAACGAGCAGTACTTC.